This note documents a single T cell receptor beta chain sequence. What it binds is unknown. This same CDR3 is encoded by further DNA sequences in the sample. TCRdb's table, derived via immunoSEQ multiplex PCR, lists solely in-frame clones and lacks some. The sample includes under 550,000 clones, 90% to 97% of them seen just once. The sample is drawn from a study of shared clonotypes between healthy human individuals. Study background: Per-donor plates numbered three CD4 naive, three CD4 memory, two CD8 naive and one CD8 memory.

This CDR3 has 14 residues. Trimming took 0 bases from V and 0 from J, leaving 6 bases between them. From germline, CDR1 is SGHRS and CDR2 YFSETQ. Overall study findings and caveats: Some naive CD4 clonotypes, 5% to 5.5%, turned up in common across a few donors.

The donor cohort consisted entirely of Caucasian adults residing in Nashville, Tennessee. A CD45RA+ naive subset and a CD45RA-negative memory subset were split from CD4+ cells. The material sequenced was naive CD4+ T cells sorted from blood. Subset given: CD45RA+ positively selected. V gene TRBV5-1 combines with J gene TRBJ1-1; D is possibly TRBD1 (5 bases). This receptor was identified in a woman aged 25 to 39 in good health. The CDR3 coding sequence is TGCGCCAGCAGCTTGGGGGACTTGAACACTGAAGCTTTCTTT. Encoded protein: CASSLGDLNTEAFF.